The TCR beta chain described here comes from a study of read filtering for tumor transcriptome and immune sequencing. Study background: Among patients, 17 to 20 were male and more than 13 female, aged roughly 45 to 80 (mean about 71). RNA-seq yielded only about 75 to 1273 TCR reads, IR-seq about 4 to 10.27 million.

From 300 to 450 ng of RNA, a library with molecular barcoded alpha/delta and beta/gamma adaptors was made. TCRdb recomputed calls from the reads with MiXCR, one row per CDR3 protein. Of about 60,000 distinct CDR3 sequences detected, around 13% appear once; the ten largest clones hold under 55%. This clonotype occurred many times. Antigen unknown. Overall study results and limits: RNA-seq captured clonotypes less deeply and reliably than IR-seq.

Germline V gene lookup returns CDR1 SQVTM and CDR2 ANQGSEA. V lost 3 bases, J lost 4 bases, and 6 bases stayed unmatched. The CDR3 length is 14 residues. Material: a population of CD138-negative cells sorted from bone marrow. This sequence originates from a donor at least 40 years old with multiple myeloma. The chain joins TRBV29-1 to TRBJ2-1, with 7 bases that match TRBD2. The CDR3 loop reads CSVDRLAAYNEQFF. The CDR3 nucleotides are TGCAGCGTTGATAGGCTAGCGGCTTACAATGAGCAGTTCTTC.